Listed here are 29 T cell receptor beta chains from one sample, sequenced in a study of shared clonotypes between healthy human individuals. Profiling relied on immunoSEQ multiplex PCR, and the TCRdb table lists in-frame clones only, not all of them. The repertoire holds 2.5 million or so clones, approximately 92% seen once, with over 0.12% in the top ten. What was sequenced was naive CD4+ T cells sorted from blood. Subset: CD45RA+ positively selected. These receptor sequences come from a young man in good health.

The gene calls are TRBV27 and TRBJ1-2; the D is unclear. CDR3 length equals 13 residues. Germline loops: CDR1 MNHEY, CDR2 SMNVEV (reference sequence). The V end lost 5 bases, the J end lost 2 bases, and 9 bases lay between the germline ends. The CDR3 region has the DNA TGTGCCAGCAGTGTAAAGGCAAACTATGGCTACACCTTC. Translation gives CASSVKANYGYTF.

As for this clone: Distinct nucleotide sequences in the sample also encode this CDR3. V is TRBV11-2 and J is TRBJ2-7, with unresolved D. In germline, CDR1 is SGHAT, CDR2 FQNNGV. Trimming cost V 4 bases and J 0 bases, with 10 bases left between them. The CDR3 has 14 amino acids. The CDR3 DNA sequence: TGTGCCAGCAGCTCCGGTCGAAGCTCCTACGAGCAGTACTTC. Protein sequence: CASSSGRSSYEQYF. Full variable domain (rest looked up from reference TRBV11-2 and TRBJ2-7): EAGVAQSPRYKIIEKRQSVAFWCNPISGHATLYWYQQILGQGPKLLIQFQNNGVVDDSQLPKDRFSAERLKGVDSTLKIQPAKLEDSAVYLCASSSGRSSYEQYFGPGTRLTVT.

The CDR3 DNA is TGTGCCAGCAGTGAACAGCTCACGGGCTACGAGCAGTACTTC. Protein sequence: CASSEQLTGYEQYF. This chain joins TRBV6-1 and TRBJ2-7; D is uncertain. From germline, CDR1 is MNHNS and CDR2 SASEGT. Trimming stripped 2 bases from V and 3 bases from J, with 11 bases between. This CDR3 spans 14 amino acids.

The chain couples TRBV5-1 to TRBJ2-7, with TRBD1 identical over 8 bases. Germline V gives CDR1 SGHRS, CDR2 YFSETQ. The CDR3 covers 15 residues. The V and J ends lost 4 bases and 3 bases, in that order; junction bases with no gene match: 9. The CDR3 coding sequence is TGCGCCAGCAGCCATACCGGGACAGGAAGCTACGAGCAGTACTTC. This translates into CASSHTGTGSYEQYF.

The chain combines TRBV5-1 with TRBJ2-3, with unresolved D. Trimming took 2 bases from V and 0 from J, leaving 7 bases between them. Germline CDR1 is SGHRS and CDR2 is YFSETQ. The CDR3 has 14 amino acids. The CDR3 region is CASSLPTSTDTQYF. The CDR3 DNA sequence: TGCGCCAGCAGCTTACCCACTAGCACAGATACGCAGTATTTT.

CDR3 loop: CASSQGQGAYETQYF. The CDR3 DNA follows: TGCGCCAGCAGCCAGGGACAGGGGGCCTACGAGACCCAGTACTTC. The V gene is TRBV4-3, the J gene TRBJ2-5, with 12 bases identical to TRBD1. This CDR3 contains 15 residues. The junction had 4 bases not matched to a gene; V was cut back by 3 bases and J by 5 bases. Germline V gives CDR1 LGHNA, CDR2 YSLEER.

The chain uses TRBV18 and TRBJ2-7, with 7 bases aligning to TRBD2. The CDR3 runs to 15 residues. Per the germline V gene, CDR1 is KGHSH and CDR2 is LQKENI. The J segment lost 2 bases and the V segment lost 2 bases, leaving 6 bases of the junction unmatched. The CDR3 DNA reads TGTGCCAGCTCACCAGGGTCGGGAGGACCCTACGAGCAGTACTTC. Its protein is CASSPGSGGPYEQYF. The variable domain in full, with the rest retrieved from reference TRBV18 and TRBJ2-7, is NAGVMQNPRHLVRRRGQEARLRCSPMKGHSHVYWYRQLPEEGLKFMVYLQKENIIDESGMPKERFSAEFPKEGPSILRIQQVVRGDSAAYFCASSPGSGGPYEQYFGPGTRLTVT.

The V and J genes are TRBV30 and TRBJ1-3, with D perhaps TRBD1 (5 bases). From germline, CDR1 is GTSNPN and CDR2 SVGIG (reference sequence). The CDR3 extends over 15 amino acids. Trimming took off 3 bases at V and 0 bases at J, with 12 bases between the two ends. CDR3 loop: CAWSKQAFSGNTIYF. In DNA, the CDR3 is TGTGCCTGGAGCAAACAGGCTTTCTCTGGAAACACCATATATTTT.

Worth noting for this clone: Relative to the germline gene, one junction end is altered; a read error may explain this. This sequence joins TRBV28 and TRBJ2-7; 7 nucleotides align to TRBD1. This CDR3 is built from 13 residues. Germline V gives CDR1 MDHEN, CDR2 SYDVKM. CDR3 in DNA: TGCCTAGCTACTGGCAGGGGGAAGTACGAGCAGTACTTC. Amino acids: CLATGRGKYEQYF. The variable domain in full, completed from reference TRBV28 and TRBJ2-7, reads DVKVTQSSRYLVKRTGEKVFLECVQDMDHENMFWYRQDPGLGLRLIYFSYDVKMKEKGDIPEGYSVSREKKERFSLILESASTNQTSMYLCLATGRGKYEQYFGPGTRLTVT.

The V gene is TRBV19, the J gene TRBJ2-1; 10 bases fit TRBD2. The V segment lost 2 bases and the J segment 9 bases; nucleotides outside the gene matches: 4. Germline lookup yields CDR1 LNHDA and CDR2 SQIVND (reference sequence). This CDR3 is 14 amino acids long. The CDR3 bases are TGTGCCAGTAGTATAATAGCGGGGGGCCCTGAGCAGTTCTTC. The encoded protein is CASSIIAGGPEQFF.

In regard to this clone: Different DNA sequences within this sample yield the same CDR3. The chain joins TRBV11-2 to TRBJ2-3; a possible D gene is TRBD2 (6 bases). Germline assignment: CDR1 SGHAT and CDR2 FQNNGV. This CDR3 has 15 residues. V was shortened by 0 bases and J by 2 bases, with 9 bases between the two germline ends. The CDR3, as DNA: TGTGCCAGCAGCTTAGACGGGGGAACCACAGATACGCAGTATTTT. It specifies CASSLDGGTTDTQYF.

The V call is TRBV10-3, the J call TRBJ2-5; weak D call: TRBD1 (5 bases). V lost 2 bases, J lost 5 bases, and 12 bases lay in between. Germline lookup yields CDR1 ENHRY and CDR2 SYGVKD. CDR3 size: 14 residues. CDR3 residues: CAISEDSPFETQYF. CDR3 nucleotides: TGTGCCATCAGTGAGGACAGCCCCTTCGAGACCCAGTACTTC.

The chain couples TRBV13 to TRBJ2-2; tentatively, D is TRBD1 (6 bases). The V gene's germline CDR1 is PRHDT and CDR2 FYEKMQ (reference sequence). With 3 bases removed from V and 6 bases from J, the gap between germline ends came to 17 bases. This CDR3 has 16 residues. Here the CDR3 reads CASSFQGPLVAGELFF. The CDR3 DNA sequence: TGTGCCAGCAGCTTTCAGGGGCCTCTGGTAGCCGGGGAGCTGTTTTTT. The full variable domain, its missing parts supplied by reference TRBV13 and TRBJ2-2, is AAGVIQSPRHLIKEKRETATLKCYPIPRHDTVYWYQQGPGQDPQFLISFYEKMQSDKGSIPDRFSAQQFSDYHSELNMSSLELGDSALYFCASSFQGPLVAGELFFGEGSRLTVL.

As DNA, the CDR3 is TGTGCCAGCAGGAGCCGGGACAGGGATGGCTACACCTTC. It encodes CASRSRDRDGYTF. The chain links TRBV6-1 to TRBJ1-2, with 9 positions matching TRBD1. V shed 6 bases and J 6 bases; nucleotides not matched to a gene: 5. CDR3 length: 13 residues. The germline gives CDR1 MNHNS, CDR2 SASEGT.

The V call is TRBV7-2, the J call TRBJ2-5; D is uncertain. The V gene lost 1 base and the J gene lost 5 bases, with 14 bases spanning the gap. CDR3 length: 15 residues. CDR1 SGHTA and CDR2 FQGNSA come from the germline V gene. The CDR3 DNA reads as TGTGCCAGCAGCTTAGTAGGTAGTTCGTTGGAGACCCAGTACTTC. This codes for CASSLVGSSLETQYF.

V is TRBV15 and J is TRBJ2-7; TRBD1 matches 7 bases. Germline-derived CDR1 and CDR2 are LNHNV and YYDKDF (reference sequence). This CDR3 is built from 16 residues. With 5 bases clipped from V and 6 bases from J, the junction kept 16 bases outside the gene matches. The CDR3 loop reads CATSGYGGQPYGEQYF. CDR3 nucleotide sequence: TGTGCCACCAGCGGTTATGGGGGACAGCCCTATGGCGAGCAGTACTTC.

The gene calls are TRBV5-3 and TRBJ1-2; D remains unclear. TRBV5-3 is reported as an ORF; its role is uncertain. V was clipped by 3 bases and J by 12 bases, with 15 bases between them. The CDR3 length is 12 residues. The CDR3 protein is CARSSSRPDHTF. CDR3 DNA sequence: TGTGCCAGAAGCTCCAGCAGGCCGGACCACACCTTC.

The chain recombines TRBV10-3 with TRBJ1-2; D unclear. The CDR3 consists of 16 residues. The germline V and J ends were trimmed by 4 bases and 3 bases, with 18 bases remaining between them. CDR1 ENHRY and CDR2 SYGVKD come from the germline V gene. The DNA for the CDR3 is TGTGCCATCAGTGTAAGCACAGCACTCCTGGACTATGGCTACACCTTC. Translating gives CAISVSTALLDYGYTF.

The chain has TRBV5-1 and TRBJ1-4; D is ambiguous. The CDR3 spans 16 residues. V lost 0 bases, J lost 2 bases, and 11 bases lay in between. Germline V gives CDR1 SGHRS, CDR2 YFSETQ. As DNA, the CDR3 is TGCGCCAGCAGCTTGGCCCCCACGGATACTAATGAAAAACTGTTTTTT. Encoded protein: CASSLAPTDTNEKLFF. Variable domain in full (rest from reference TRBV5-1 and TRBJ1-4): KAGVTQTPRYLIKTRGQQVTLSCSPISGHRSVSWYQQTPGQGLQFLFEYFSETQRNKGNFPGRFSGRQFSNSRSEMNVSTLELGDSALYLCASSLAPTDTNEKLFFGSGTQLSVL.

CDR3 loop: CASSYGGPSYEQYF. The DNA for the CDR3 is TGTGCCAGCAGTTATGGTGGGCCCTCCTACGAGCAGTACTTC. The genes are TRBV6-5 and TRBJ2-7, with D hard to call. V was trimmed by 3 bases and J by 0 bases, leaving 9 bases between them. The germline CDR1 and CDR2 sequences are MNHEY and SVGAGI. This CDR3 has 14 residues.

This clone was detected a few times. The chain couples TRBV11-2 to TRBJ1-5, with TRBD1 matching over 9 bases. CDR1 and CDR2 from the germline V gene are SGHAT and FQNNGV. The CDR3 runs to 15 residues. J was trimmed by 2 bases and V by 5 bases; bases with no gene match: 4. DNA of the CDR3: TGTGCCAGCAGCCCGGGACAGGGTGGCAATCAGCCCCAGCATTTT. Amino acids: CASSPGQGGNQPQHF.

The chain is built from TRBV6-5 and TRBJ1-2; maybe TRBD1 (5 bases). Germline V gene lookup returns CDR1 MNHEY and CDR2 SVGAGI. Deletions cut 8 bases from V and 0 bases from J, with 13 bases between. The CDR3 loop spans 14 amino acids. CDR3 sequence reads: CASSEGLPNYGYTF. As DNA, the CDR3 is TGTGCCAGCTCCGAGGGGCTCCCTAACTATGGCTACACCTTC.

This chain uses TRBV7-2 with TRBJ1-3, with D maybe TRBD1 (6 bases). The CDR3 has 16 amino acids. Trimming pared 4 bases from V and 1 base from J, leaving 14 bases between. The germline V gene encodes CDR1 SGHTA and CDR2 FQGNSA. The CDR3 nucleotides read TGTGCCAGCAGCTCGCAACAGACAGGTTCTGGAAACACCATATATTTT. Protein: CASSSQQTGSGNTIYF.

The V gene is TRBV19, the J gene TRBJ2-1; 7 nucleotides align to TRBD1. Germline V CDR1 and CDR2: LNHDA, SQIVND (reference sequence). With V trimmed by 0 bases and J by 5 bases, 7 bases remained unmatched. The CDR3 extends over 16 amino acids. The CDR3 sequence: CASSIETGTANNEQFF. CDR3 nucleotide sequence: TGTGCCAGTAGTATAGAAACCGGGACAGCAAACAATGAGCAGTTCTTC.

V and J are TRBV7-2 and TRBJ1-3, with 8 bases identical to TRBD1. Germline values: CDR1 SGHTA, CDR2 FQGNSA. The length of the CDR3 is 15 residues. V lost 5 bases, J lost 2 bases, and 5 bases stayed unmatched. The CDR3 DNA is TGTGCCAGCAGCGATCAGGGGGCGCCTGGAAACACCATATATTTT. Translated: CASSDQGAPGNTIYF.

The chain carries TRBV11-2 and TRBJ1-3; D is unresolved. CDR3 size: 14 residues. With 2 bases removed from V and 4 bases from J, the gap between germline ends came to 9 bases. From germline, CDR1 is SGHAT and CDR2 FQNNGV. The CDR3 coding sequence is TGTGCCAGCAGCTTATCGCCAGGCGGAAACACCATATATTTT. It is translated as CASSLSPGGNTIYF.

The CDR3 coding sequence is TGTGCCAGTAGTATGGGGGAGGGATACAATGAGCAGTTCTTC. Encoded protein: CASSMGEGYNEQFF. V usage is TRBV19 and J usage is TRBJ2-1, with 7 bases fitting TRBD2. V trimming: 3 bases; J trimming: 4 bases; junction bases outside the gene matches: 3. Germline loops: CDR1 LNHDA, CDR2 SQIVND (reference sequence). The CDR3 consists of 14 residues.

This clone occurred once. The rearrangement joins TRBV2 to TRBJ2-2, with 12 bases fitting TRBD2. This CDR3 has 15 amino acids. The V and J ends lost 3 bases and 4 bases, in that order; junction bases with no gene match: 0. Germline V CDR1 and CDR2: SNHLY, FYNNEI. This CDR3 reads CASSETSGSTGELFF. The CDR3 DNA is TGTGCCAGCAGTGAGACTAGCGGGAGCACCGGGGAGCTGTTTTTT.

The V and J genes are TRBV5-1 and TRBJ2-1, with D tentatively TRBD1 or TRBD2 (5 bases each). Germline CDR1 and CDR2: SGHRS and YFSETQ. This CDR3 is 13 amino acids long. V was pared by 4 bases and J by 11 bases, with 16 bases between. The CDR3 reads CASSDGGGNQQFF. For the CDR3, the DNA is TGCGCCAGCAGCGACGGTGGGGGAAACCAGCAGTTCTTC.